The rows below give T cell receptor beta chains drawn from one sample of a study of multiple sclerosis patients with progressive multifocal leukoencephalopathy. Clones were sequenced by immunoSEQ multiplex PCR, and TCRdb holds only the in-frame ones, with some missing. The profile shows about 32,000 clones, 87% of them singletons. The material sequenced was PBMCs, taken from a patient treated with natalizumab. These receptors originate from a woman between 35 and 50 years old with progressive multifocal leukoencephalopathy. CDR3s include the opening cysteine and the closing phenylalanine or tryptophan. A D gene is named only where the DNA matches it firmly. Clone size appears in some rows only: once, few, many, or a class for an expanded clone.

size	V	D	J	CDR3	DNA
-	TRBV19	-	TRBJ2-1	CASTGGTGSYNEQFF	TGTGCCAGTACAGGCGGGACTGGCTCCTACAATGAGCAGTTCTTC
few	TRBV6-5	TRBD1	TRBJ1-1	CASSSNRGRDTEAFF	TGTGCCAGCAGTTCCAACAGGGGGCGGGACACTGAAGCTTTCTTT
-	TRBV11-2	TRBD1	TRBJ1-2	CASSLIGQVDGYGYTF	TGTGCCAGCAGCCTCATCGGACAGGTTGACGGCTATGGCTACACCTTC
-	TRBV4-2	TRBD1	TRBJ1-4	CASSQDAGQGALGTNEKLFF	TGTGCCAGCAGCCAAGATGCCGGCCAGGGGGCTTTGGGAACTAATGAAAAACTGTTTTTT
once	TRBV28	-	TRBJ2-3	CASSLQGVGDTQYF	TGTGCCAGCAGCTTACAGGGAGTTGGGGATACGCAGTATTTT
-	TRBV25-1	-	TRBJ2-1	CASSEGIPHEQFF	TGTGCCAGCAGTGAAGGAATCCCTCATGAGCAGTTCTTC
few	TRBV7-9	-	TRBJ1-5	CASSLDNQPQHF	TGTGCCAGCAGCTTAGACAACCAGCCCCAGCATTTT
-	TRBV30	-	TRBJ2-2	CAWSGMDTGELFF	TGTGCCTGGTCAGGGATGGACACCGGGGAGCTGTTTTTT
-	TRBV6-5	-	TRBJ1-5	CASSSQGNQPQHF	TGTGCCAGCAGTTCACAGGGTAATCAGCCCCAGCATTTT
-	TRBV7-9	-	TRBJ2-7	CASSYSLGKYEQYF	TGTGCCAGCAGCTACAGTCTCGGGAAGTACGAGCAGTACTTC
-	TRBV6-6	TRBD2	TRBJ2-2	CASNPAGGRGELFF	TGTGCCAGCAACCCAGCGGGGGGGCGCGGGGAGCTGTTTTTT
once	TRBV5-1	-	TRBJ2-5	CASSFRETQYF	TGCGCCAGCAGCTTTCGGGAGACCCAGTACTTC
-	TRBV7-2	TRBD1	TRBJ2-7	CASSIRTGGNYEQYF	TGTGCCAGCAGCATCCGGACAGGGGGCAACTACGAGCAGTACTTC
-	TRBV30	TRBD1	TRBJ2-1	CAWKGQGRRNEQFF	TGTGCCTGGAAAGGACAGGGACGACGGAATGAGCAGTTCTTC
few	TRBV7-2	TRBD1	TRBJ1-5	CASSLVGTANQPQHF	TGTGCCAGCAGCTTAGTGGGGACAGCCAATCAGCCCCAGCATTTT